The next 25 T cell receptor beta chains were all read from a single sample in a study of CD8+ T cells in alopecia areata. Treatment reported: oral pan-JAK inhibitor, 5-10 mg twice daily. Extraction and reverse transcription of RNA yielded cDNA as the sequencing template. TCRdb's copy holds only in-frame clones and misses some; the assay was immunoSEQ multiplex PCR. The table includes roughly 120,000 clones, around 58% detected once. This material consisted of CD8+ T cells sorted from blood, taken at week 4, from a patient treated with tofacitinib. Source of these receptors: a human donor with alopecia areata.

This clone has just a few counts. The chain couples TRBV4-1 to TRBJ2-3; TRBD2 matches 10 bases. Trimming took 4 bases from V and 6 from J; bases not matched to a gene: 4. Germline loops: CDR1 MGHRA, CDR2 YSYEKL. This CDR3 has 14 residues. The CDR3 DNA is TGCGCCAGCAGCCCCAGCGGGGGGGTGGATACGCAGTATTTT. This translates into CASSPSGGVDTQYF.

The chain links TRBV29-1 to TRBJ2-7; 10 bases align to TRBD1. The junction had 4 bases not matched to a gene; V was cut back by 6 bases and J by 5 bases. Germline V CDR1 and CDR2: SQVTM, ANQGSEA. CDR3 length equals 12 residues. Written as DNA, the CDR3 is TGCAGCGTCACGACAGGGGGCAACGAGCAGTACTTC. Its translation is CSVTTGGNEQYF.

This clone occurred a few times. This chain connects TRBV9 to TRBJ1-2, with unresolved D. Germline loops: CDR1 SGDLS, CDR2 YYNGEE. Deletions cut 3 bases from V and 2 bases from J, with 11 bases between. The CDR3 extends over 14 amino acids. The CDR3 here is CASSAFSLNYGYTF. Here the CDR3 DNA reads TGTGCCAGCAGCGCCTTTTCCCTCAACTATGGCTACACCTTC.

This clone was seen more than once but under ten times. The gene calls are TRBV5-1 and TRBJ1-2; D is possibly TRBD1 (5 bases). Germline loops: CDR1 SGHRS, CDR2 YFSETQ. V lost 3 bases, J lost 8 bases, and 20 bases lay in between. This CDR3 has 15 residues. The CDR3 region is CASSSWDGDVRGYTF. CDR3 DNA sequence: TGCGCCAGCAGCTCGTGGGACGGCGATGTGAGGGGCTACACCTTC.

The rearrangement uses TRBV6-5 and TRBJ1-3; maybe TRBD1 (6 bases). CDR1 and CDR2 (germline): MNHEY, SVGAGI. V was cut by 2 bases and J by 2 bases, with 13 bases left in between. This CDR3 region has 16 residues. CDR3 sequence: CASSYPRTATGNTIYF. The CDR3, as DNA: TGTGCCAGCAGTTACCCCCGGACAGCCACTGGAAACACCATATATTTT.

This chain links TRBV19 with TRBJ2-7; D may be TRBD2 (5 bases). Germline CDR1 is LNHDA and CDR2 is SQIVND (reference sequence). This CDR3 spans 15 amino acids. Trimming took 4 bases from V and 0 from J, leaving 13 bases between them. In DNA form, the CDR3 reads TGTGCCAGTAGTAGATCGAGGACTGACTCCTACGAGCAGTACTTC. This encodes CASSRSRTDSYEQYF.

V usage is TRBV30 and J usage is TRBJ1-5, with TRBD1 as a possible D gene (5 bases). Germline assignment: CDR1 GTSNPN and CDR2 SVGIG (reference sequence). The CDR3 is 14 amino acids. V lost 1 base and J 6 bases, leaving 13 bases between the germline ends. CDR3 in amino acids: CAWSEGTRGQPQHF. Written as DNA, the CDR3 is TGTGCCTGGAGTGAGGGGACGCGGGGTCAGCCCCAGCATTTT.

The rearrangement links TRBV7-9 to TRBJ1-1; tentatively, D is TRBD1 (5 bases). Deletions cut 5 bases from V and 5 bases from J, with 12 bases between. This CDR3 contains 13 residues. Germline V gives CDR1 SEHNR, CDR2 FQNEAQ (reference sequence). The DNA of the CDR3 is TGTGCCAGCAGCCTAGGGGAGGGGACTGAAGCTTTCTTT. Protein: CASSLGEGTEAFF.

This clone occurred a few times. The rearrangement uses TRBV6-5 and TRBJ1-1; D not resolved. Germline values: CDR1 MNHEY, CDR2 SVGAGI. The CDR3 runs to 16 residues. V lost 3 bases, J lost 1 base, and 15 bases lay in between. The CDR3 sequence is CASSYERRDRNTEAFF. Here the CDR3 DNA reads TGTGCCAGCAGTTATGAGCGGAGAGACCGGAACACTGAAGCTTTCTTT.

The V call is TRBV30, the J call TRBJ1-3; unclear D gene. Germline CDR1 is GTSNPN and CDR2 is SVGIG (reference sequence). Trimming took off 0 bases at V and 2 bases at J, with 2 bases between the two ends. This CDR3 spans 12 amino acids. The DNA of the CDR3 is TGTGCCTGGAGTGTGGCTGGAAACACCATATATTTT. This codes for CAWSVAGNTIYF.

V gene TRBV30 combines with J gene TRBJ1-2; a weak D match, TRBD1 (5 bases). The CDR3 has 14 amino acids. Germline V gives CDR1 GTSNPN, CDR2 SVGIG (reference sequence). Trimming stripped 2 bases from V and 5 bases from J, with 15 bases between. The CDR3 coding sequence is TGTGCCTGGAGTCGAGTCGGGGGAGGGTATGGCTACACCTTC. It specifies CAWSRVGGGYGYTF.

The chain carries TRBV29-1 and TRBJ2-7; 7 nucleotides line up with TRBD1. The V segment lost 6 bases and the J segment 2 bases; nucleotides outside the gene matches: 16. Germline V gene data show CDR1 as SQVTM and CDR2 as ANQGSEA. This CDR3 comprises 16 residues. CDR3 region: CSVVGNRDSQAYEQYF. DNA for the CDR3: TGCAGCGTGGTCGGAAACCGGGACAGCCAAGCCTACGAGCAGTACTTC.

The chain combines TRBV15 with TRBJ2-7; either TRBD1 or TRBD2 may supply D (5 bases each). V lost 3 bases and J 6 bases, leaving 12 bases between the germline ends. The germline gives CDR1 LNHNV, CDR2 YYDKDF (reference sequence). This CDR3 region has 13 residues. In DNA, the CDR3 is TGTGCCACCAGCAGCAATAGGGGACGCGAGCAGTACTTC. This codes for CATSSNRGREQYF. The full variable domain, with the rest looked up from reference TRBV15 and TRBJ2-7, is DAMVIQNPRYQVTQFGKPVTLSCSQTLNHNVMYWYQQKSSQAPKLLFHYYDKDFNNEADTPDNFQSRRPNTSFCFLDIRSPGLGDTAMYLCATSSNRGREQYFGPGTRLTVT.

The chain couples TRBV6-6 to TRBJ1-2, with D uncertain. This CDR3 has 11 amino acids. Trimming shortened V by 0 bases and J by 13 bases, and 9 bases separated the two germline ends. The germline gives CDR1 MNHNY, CDR2 SVGAGI (reference sequence). CDR3 region: CASSYSWESTF. CDR3 nucleotide sequence: TGTGCCAGCAGTTACTCGTGGGAATCCACCTTC.

The chain carries TRBV15 and TRBJ1-2; no clear D. There are 14 residues in the CDR3. CDR1 is LNHNV and CDR2 is YYDKDF in the germline V gene (reference sequence). The ends were cut back, 1 base at V and 6 bases at J, with 12 bases in the middle. CDR3 amino acids: CATSRGGKRHGYTF. In DNA form, the CDR3 reads TGTGCCACCAGCAGAGGAGGAAAAAGGCATGGCTACACCTTC.

This clone was picked up a small number of times. The CDR3 bases are TGCGCCAGCAGCTTGGGAATTGTTCGGGGAGACATTCAGTACTTC. It yields the protein CASSLGIVRGDIQYF. The chain recombines TRBV5-1 with TRBJ2-4, with D perhaps matching TRBD2 (5 bases). CDR1 is SGHRS, CDR2 YFSETQ, per germline. This CDR3 has 15 residues. V dropped 0 bases and J dropped 8 bases, with 15 bases sitting between them.

Remarks on this clone: Its ends do not fully match the called genes, so a read error is possible. The chain has TRBV7-7 and TRBJ2-5; perhaps TRBD1 as D (6 bases). This CDR3 is 15 amino acids long. Germline assignment: CDR1 SSHAT and CDR2 FNYEAQ (reference sequence). CDR3 DNA sequence: TGTGCTAGCAGCTTAGAATTGGGGGCGAGGGAGACCCAGTACTTC. Protein product: CASSLELGARETQYF.

The V and J genes are TRBV5-6 and TRBJ1-2; D gene unclear. V was shortened by 4 bases and J by 3 bases, with 10 bases between the two germline ends. Germline loops: CDR1 SGHDT, CDR2 YYEEEE. The CDR3 spans 13 residues. CDR3 in DNA: TGTGCCAGCAGCGGATCAGATTACTATGGCTACACCTTC. Residues: CASSGSDYYGYTF.

In its sample, this clone was seen a few times. The V and J genes are TRBV4-1 and TRBJ2-7, with D perhaps TRBD2 (5 bases). Trimming removed 1 base from V and 2 bases from J, with 12 bases in between. The germline CDR1 and CDR2 sequences are MGHRA and YSYEKL. The CDR3 runs to 15 residues. Here the CDR3 reads CASSQGRTPTYEQYF. The CDR3 bases are TGCGCCAGCAGCCAAGGCCGGACTCCGACCTACGAGCAGTACTTC.

This chain links TRBV29-1 with TRBJ2-1; tentatively, D is TRBD1 (6 bases). Trimming left V 0 bases short and J 2 bases short, with 14 bases between. The length of the CDR3 is 16 residues. Germline CDR1 and CDR2: SQVTM and ANQGSEA. The DNA of the CDR3 is TGCAGCGTTGAAGATTTAGGGGGTAGTACCTACAATGAGCAGTTCTTC. This gives the protein CSVEDLGGSTYNEQFF.

The chain recombines TRBV7-9 with TRBJ1-5; D not certain. V was clipped by 7 bases and J by 1 base, with 14 bases between them. The CDR3 is 15 amino acids. In germline, CDR1 is SEHNR, CDR2 FQNEAQ (reference sequence). The CDR3 is CASTPGQASNQPQHF. The CDR3 DNA follows: TGTGCCAGCACCCCGGGCCAGGCGAGCAATCAGCCCCAGCATTTT.

This chain links TRBV9 with TRBJ1-6; 7 bases fit TRBD1. CDR1 and CDR2 (germline): SGDLS, YYNGEE. This CDR3 has 16 amino acids. The V gene end was trimmed by 3 bases and the J gene end by 6 bases; junction bases not matched to a gene: 9. CDR3: CASSAHLGTVNSPLHF. The CDR3 coding sequence is TGTGCCAGCAGCGCTCATCTTGGGACAGTTAATTCACCCCTCCACTTT.

V is TRBV5-1 and J is TRBJ2-1; D unresolved. The CDR3 length is 16 residues. The germline V gene has CDR1 SGHRS and CDR2 YFSETQ. V lost 7 bases and J lost 6, with 23 bases in between. CDR3 protein: CASGVLDSLPTNEQFF. Written as DNA, the CDR3 is TGCGCCAGCGGGGTCCTGGATTCCCTCCCTACCAATGAGCAGTTCTTC.

The chain links TRBV20-1 to TRBJ2-1; TRBD2 is a possible D gene (5 bases). Germline V lookup: CDR1 DFQATT, CDR2 SNEGSKA (reference sequence). Trimming stripped 5 bases from V and 8 bases from J, with 10 bases between. The CDR3 is 11 amino acids. CDR3 sequence reads: CSARLAHEQFF. In DNA form, the CDR3 reads TGCAGTGCTCGCCTAGCACATGAGCAGTTCTTC.

In this sample, this clone turned up a few times. The rearrangement uses TRBV29-1 and TRBJ2-5, with TRBD2 as a possible D gene (6 bases). Germline V gene data show CDR1 as SQVTM and CDR2 as ANQGSEA. The CDR3 loop spans 15 amino acids. Trimming removed 7 bases from V and 1 base from J, with 19 bases in between. CDR3 amino acids: CSGEVVGVPQETQYF. In DNA, the CDR3 is TGCAGCGGGGAGGTAGTTGGGGTACCCCAAGAGACCCAGTACTTC.